This TCR beta chain stems from a study of regulatory and conventional T cells in RAG deficiency. Study observations and caveats: Treg unique TCR beta sequences were 90 to 100-fold fewer in Omenn syndrome and CID/AS patients than controls. Shannon entropy fell and Simpson indices rose in RAG-deficient patients. Patient subsets had shorter CDR3s; Omenn Treg-Tconv overlap exceeded 85%. In Omenn syndrome, sorted "Tregs" may be peripherally activated cells.

Genomic DNA came from blood conventional CD4+ T cells gated CD25-low CD127-high. Note on this clone: Its antigen is unknown.

Here immunoSEQ multiplex PCR was the method, and the copy in TCRdb shows in-frame clones only, minus some. The table includes roughly 10,000 clones, just under 95% detected once. Sequenced: CD4+ effector T cells sorted from blood. The TCR comes from a human donor with RAG deficiency presenting as severe combined immunodeficiency.

The CDR3 reads CASSVAGLGWLEQFF. In nucleotides, the CDR3 is TGTGCCAGCAGCGTAGCGGGACTAGGATGGCTTGAGCAGTTCTTC. This chain joins TRBV9 and TRBJ2-1; TRBD2 agrees at 8 bases. The junction had 8 bases not matched to a gene; V was cut back by 0 bases and J by 9 bases. The CDR3 loop spans 15 amino acids. CDR1 is SGDLS and CDR2 is YYNGEE in the germline V gene.